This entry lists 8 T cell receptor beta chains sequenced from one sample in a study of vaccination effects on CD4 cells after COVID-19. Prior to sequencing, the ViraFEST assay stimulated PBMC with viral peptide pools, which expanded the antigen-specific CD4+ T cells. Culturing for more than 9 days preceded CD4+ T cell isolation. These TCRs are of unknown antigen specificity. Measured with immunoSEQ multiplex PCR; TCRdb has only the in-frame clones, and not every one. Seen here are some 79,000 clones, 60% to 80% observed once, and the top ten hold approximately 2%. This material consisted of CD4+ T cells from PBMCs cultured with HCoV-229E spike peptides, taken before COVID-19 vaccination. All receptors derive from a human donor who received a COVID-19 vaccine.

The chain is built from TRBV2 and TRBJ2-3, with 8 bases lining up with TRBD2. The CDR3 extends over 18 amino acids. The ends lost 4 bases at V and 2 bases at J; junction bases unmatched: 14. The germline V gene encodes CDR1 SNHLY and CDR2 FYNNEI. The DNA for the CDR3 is TGTGCCAGCAGTGGGTGGGACGGGGGGGCCGGTACCACAGATACGCAGTATTTT. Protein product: CASSGWDGGAGTTDTQYF.

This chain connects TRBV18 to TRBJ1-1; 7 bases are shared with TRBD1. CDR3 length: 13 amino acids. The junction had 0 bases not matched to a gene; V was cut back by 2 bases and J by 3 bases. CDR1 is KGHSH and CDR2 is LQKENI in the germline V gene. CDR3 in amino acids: CASSPDRDTEAFF. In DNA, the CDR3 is TGTGCCAGCTCACCAGACAGGGACACTGAAGCTTTCTTT.

In DNA, the CDR3 is TGTGCCAGCAGCGGAACGGGCGGGGTTAGCACAGATACGCAGTATTTT. Its protein product is CASSGTGGVSTDTQYF. This chain links TRBV9 with TRBJ2-3; tentatively, D is TRBD2 (6 bases). Germline CDR1 and CDR2: SGDLS and YYNGEE. The CDR3 length is 16 residues. Trimming left V 3 bases short and J 0 bases short, with 14 bases between.

The CDR3 sequence: CASSQDRVYGYTF. The CDR3 DNA is TGTGCCAGTTCCCAGGATCGGGTCTATGGCTACACCTTC. V usage is TRBV19 and J usage is TRBJ1-2; D is unclear. CDR3 size: 13 residues. CDR1 and CDR2 (germline): LNHDA, SQIVND (reference sequence). V was pared by 8 bases and J by 4 bases, with 14 bases between. The full variable domain, its missing parts supplied by reference TRBV19 and TRBJ1-2, is DGGITQSPKYLFRKEGQNVTLSCEQNLNHDAMYWYRQDPGQGLRLIYYSQIVNDFQKGDIAEGYSVSREKKESFPLTVTSAQKNPTAFYLCASSQDRVYGYTFGSGTRLTVV.

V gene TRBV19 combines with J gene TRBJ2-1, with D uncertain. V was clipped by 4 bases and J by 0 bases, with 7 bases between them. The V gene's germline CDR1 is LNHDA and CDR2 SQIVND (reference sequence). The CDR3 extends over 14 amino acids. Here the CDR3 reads CASSTGLSYNEQFF. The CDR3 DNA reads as TGTGCCAGTAGTACAGGCCTCTCCTACAATGAGCAGTTCTTC.

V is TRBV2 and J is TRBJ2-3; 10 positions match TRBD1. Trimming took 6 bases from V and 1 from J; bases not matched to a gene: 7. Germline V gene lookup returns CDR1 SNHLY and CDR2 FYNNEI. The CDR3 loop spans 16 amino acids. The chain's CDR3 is CASRKEGTGGTDTQYF. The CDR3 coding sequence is TGTGCCAGCAGAAAGGAGGGGACAGGGGGCACAGATACGCAGTATTTT.

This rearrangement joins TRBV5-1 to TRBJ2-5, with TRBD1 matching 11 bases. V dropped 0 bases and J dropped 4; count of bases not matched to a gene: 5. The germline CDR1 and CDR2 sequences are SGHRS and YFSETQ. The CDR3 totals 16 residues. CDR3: CASSLALGTGGETQYF. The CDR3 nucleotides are TGCGCCAGCAGCTTGGCCTTAGGGACAGGGGGAGAGACCCAGTACTTC.

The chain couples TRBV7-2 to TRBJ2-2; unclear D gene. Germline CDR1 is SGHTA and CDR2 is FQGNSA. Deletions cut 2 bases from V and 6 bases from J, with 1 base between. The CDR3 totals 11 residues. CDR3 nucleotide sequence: TGTGCCAGCAGCTTACCCGGGGAGCTGTTTTTT. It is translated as CASSLPGELFF.